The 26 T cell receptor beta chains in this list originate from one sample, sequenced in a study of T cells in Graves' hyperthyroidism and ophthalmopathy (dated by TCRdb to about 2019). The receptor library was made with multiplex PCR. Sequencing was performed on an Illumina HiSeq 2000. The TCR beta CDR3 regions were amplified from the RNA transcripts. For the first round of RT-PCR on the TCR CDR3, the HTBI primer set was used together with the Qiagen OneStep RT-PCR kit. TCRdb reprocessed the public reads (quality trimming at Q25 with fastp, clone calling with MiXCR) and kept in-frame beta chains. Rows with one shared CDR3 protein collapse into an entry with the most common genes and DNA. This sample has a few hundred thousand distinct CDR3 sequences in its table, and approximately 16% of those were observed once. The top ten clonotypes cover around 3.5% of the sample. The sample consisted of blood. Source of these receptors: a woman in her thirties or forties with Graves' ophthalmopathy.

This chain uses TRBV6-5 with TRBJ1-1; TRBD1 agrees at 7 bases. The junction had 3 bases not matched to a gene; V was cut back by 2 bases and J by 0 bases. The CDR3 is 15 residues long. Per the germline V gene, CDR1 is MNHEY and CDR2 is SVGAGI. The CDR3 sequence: CASSYRGQVNTEAFF. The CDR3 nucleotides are TGTGCCAGCAGTTACCGCGGACAGGTGAACACTGAAGCTTTCTTT.

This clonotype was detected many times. The CDR3 DNA is TGTGCCAGCAAGTCTAGCGGATCCTACAATGAGCAGTTCTTC. Translated, it gives CASKSSGSYNEQFF. This rearrangement joins TRBV2 to TRBJ2-1, with 7 bases aligning to TRBD2. From germline, CDR1 is SNHLY and CDR2 FYNNEI. There are 14 residues in the CDR3. V was pared by 7 bases and J by 1 base, with 4 bases of the junction left unmatched.

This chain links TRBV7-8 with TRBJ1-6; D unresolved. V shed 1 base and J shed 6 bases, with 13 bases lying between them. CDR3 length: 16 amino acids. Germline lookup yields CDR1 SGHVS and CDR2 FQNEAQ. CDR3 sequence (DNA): TGTGCCAGCAGCTTAGAGGTCCCGAGTAGTAATTCACCCCTCCACTTT. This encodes CASSLEVPSSNSPLHF.

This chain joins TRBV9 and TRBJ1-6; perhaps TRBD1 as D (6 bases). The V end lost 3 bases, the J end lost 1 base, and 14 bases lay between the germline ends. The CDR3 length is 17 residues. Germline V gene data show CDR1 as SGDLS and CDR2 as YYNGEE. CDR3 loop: CASSAEGGASYNSPLHF. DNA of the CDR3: TGTGCCAGCAGCGCCGAGGGGGGGGCATCCTATAATTCACCCCTCCACTTT.

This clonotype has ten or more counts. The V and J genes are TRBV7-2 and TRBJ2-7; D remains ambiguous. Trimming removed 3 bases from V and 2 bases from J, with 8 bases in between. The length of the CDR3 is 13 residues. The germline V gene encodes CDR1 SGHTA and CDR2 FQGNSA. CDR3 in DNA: TGTGCCAGCAGCTTGGGGTTCCCCTACGAGCAGTACTTC. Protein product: CASSLGFPYEQYF.

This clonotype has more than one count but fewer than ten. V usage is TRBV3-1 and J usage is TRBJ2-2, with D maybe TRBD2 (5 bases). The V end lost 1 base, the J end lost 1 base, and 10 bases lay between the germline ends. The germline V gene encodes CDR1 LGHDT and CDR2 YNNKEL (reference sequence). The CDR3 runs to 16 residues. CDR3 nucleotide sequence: TGTGCCAGCAGCCAAGGGGGAAGCGGGAACACCGGGGAGCTGTTTTTT. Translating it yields CASSQGGSGNTGELFF.

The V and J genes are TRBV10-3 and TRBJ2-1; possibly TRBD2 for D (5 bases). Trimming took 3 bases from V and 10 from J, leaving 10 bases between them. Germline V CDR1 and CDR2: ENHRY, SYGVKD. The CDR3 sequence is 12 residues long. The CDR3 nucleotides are TGTGCCATCAGTGATGGGAGCGAGGAGCAGTTCTTC. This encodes CAISDGSEEQFF.

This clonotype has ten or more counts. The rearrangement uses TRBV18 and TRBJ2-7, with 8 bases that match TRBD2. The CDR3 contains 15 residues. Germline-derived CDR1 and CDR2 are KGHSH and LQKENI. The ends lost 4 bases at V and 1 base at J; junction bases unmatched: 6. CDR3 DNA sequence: TGTGCCAGCTCACTCACTAGCGGTCTATCCTACGAGCAGTACTTC. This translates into CASSLTSGLSYEQYF.

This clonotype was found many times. Here the CDR3 reads CASRFGPTEQFF. The CDR3 region has the DNA TGTGCCAGCAGATTTGGACCTACAGAGCAGTTCTTC. V is TRBV2 and J is TRBJ2-1; unclear D gene. CDR1 SNHLY and CDR2 FYNNEI come from the germline V gene. The CDR3 contains 12 residues. The V gene lost 6 bases and the J gene lost 10 bases, with 13 bases spanning the gap.

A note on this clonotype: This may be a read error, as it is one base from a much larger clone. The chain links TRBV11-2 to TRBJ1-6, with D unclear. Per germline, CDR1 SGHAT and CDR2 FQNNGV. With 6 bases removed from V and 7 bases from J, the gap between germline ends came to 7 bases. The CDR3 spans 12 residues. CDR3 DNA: TGTGCCAGCAGGGCGTGGAATTCACCCCTCCACTTT. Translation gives CASRAWNSPLHF.

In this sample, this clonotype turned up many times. CDR3 in amino acids: CASSGTSDLGNEQFF. The CDR3 DNA sequence: TGTGCCAGCAGTGGGACTAGCGATCTAGGTAATGAGCAGTTCTTC. This chain uses TRBV6-1 with TRBJ2-1; 9 nucleotides line up with TRBD2. Germline V gene data show CDR1 as MNHNS and CDR2 as SASEGT. CDR3 length equals 15 residues. Trimming at V came to 4 bases and at J to 7 bases, leaving 8 bases not matched to a gene.

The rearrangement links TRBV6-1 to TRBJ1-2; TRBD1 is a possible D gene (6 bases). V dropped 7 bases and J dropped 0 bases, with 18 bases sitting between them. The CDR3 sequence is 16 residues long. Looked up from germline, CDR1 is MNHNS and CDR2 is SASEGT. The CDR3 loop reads CASIPSVGQPNYGYTF. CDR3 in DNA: TGTGCCAGCATCCCATCAGTGGGACAACCTAACTATGGCTACACCTTC.

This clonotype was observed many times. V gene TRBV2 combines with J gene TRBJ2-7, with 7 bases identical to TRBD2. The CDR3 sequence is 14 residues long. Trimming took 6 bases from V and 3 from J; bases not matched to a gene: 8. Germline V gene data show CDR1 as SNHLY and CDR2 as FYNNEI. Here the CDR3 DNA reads TGTGCCAGCAGCGCGGGACTAAATAACTACGAGCAGTACTTC. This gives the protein CASSAGLNNYEQYF.

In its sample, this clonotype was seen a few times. The CDR3 DNA reads TGTGCCTGGAGTCGCGCCAGCCAAGAGACCCAGTACTTC. Residues: CAWSRASQETQYF. The chain employs TRBV30 and TRBJ2-5; no reliable D call. The CDR3 is made up of 13 amino acids. Germline assignment: CDR1 GTSNPN and CDR2 SVGIG (reference sequence). V shed 2 bases and J shed 1 base, with 8 bases lying between them.

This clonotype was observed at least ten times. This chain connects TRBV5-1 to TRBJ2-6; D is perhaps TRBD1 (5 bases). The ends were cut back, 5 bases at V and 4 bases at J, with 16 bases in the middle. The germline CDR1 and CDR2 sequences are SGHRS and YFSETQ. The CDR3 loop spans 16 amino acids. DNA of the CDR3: TGCGCCAGCAGTACCTCAGGGATTACAGGGGCCAACGTCCTGACTTTC. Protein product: CASSTSGITGANVLTF.

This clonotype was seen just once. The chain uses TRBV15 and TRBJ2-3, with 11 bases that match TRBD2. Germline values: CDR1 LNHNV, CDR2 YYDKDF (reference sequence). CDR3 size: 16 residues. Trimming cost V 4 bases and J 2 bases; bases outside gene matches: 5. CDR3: CATSTGLAVNTDTQYF. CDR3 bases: TGTGCCACCAGCACGGGACTAGCGGTAAACACAGATACGCAGTATTTT.

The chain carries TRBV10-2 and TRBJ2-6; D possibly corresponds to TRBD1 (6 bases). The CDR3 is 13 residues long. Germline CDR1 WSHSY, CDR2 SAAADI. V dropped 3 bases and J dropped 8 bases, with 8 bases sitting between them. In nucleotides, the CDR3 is TGCGCCAGCAGTGACCAGGGGTCCAACGTCCTGACTTTC. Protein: CASSDQGSNVLTF.

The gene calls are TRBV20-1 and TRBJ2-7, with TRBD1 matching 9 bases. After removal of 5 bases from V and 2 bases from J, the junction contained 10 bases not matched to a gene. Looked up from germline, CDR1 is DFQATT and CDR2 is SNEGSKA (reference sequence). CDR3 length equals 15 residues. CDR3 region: CSAGRGTGKAYEQYF. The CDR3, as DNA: TGCAGTGCTGGGCGTGGGACAGGGAAGGCCTACGAGCAGTACTTC.

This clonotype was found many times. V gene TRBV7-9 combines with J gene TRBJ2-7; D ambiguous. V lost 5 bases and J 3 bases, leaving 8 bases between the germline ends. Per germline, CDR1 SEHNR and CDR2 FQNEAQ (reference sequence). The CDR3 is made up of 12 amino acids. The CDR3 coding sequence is TGTGCCAGCAGCACCGGGTTCTACGAGCAGTACTTC. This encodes CASSTGFYEQYF.

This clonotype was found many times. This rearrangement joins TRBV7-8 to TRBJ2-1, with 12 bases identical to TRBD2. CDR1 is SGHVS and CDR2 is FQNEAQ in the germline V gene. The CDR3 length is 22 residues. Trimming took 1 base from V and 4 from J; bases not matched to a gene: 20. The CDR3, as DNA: TGTGCCAGCAGCTTAGGGGGCTACAGGGGACCCGCGACTAGCGGGAGTTACAATGAGCAGTTCTTC. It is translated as CASSLGGYRGPATSGSYNEQFF.

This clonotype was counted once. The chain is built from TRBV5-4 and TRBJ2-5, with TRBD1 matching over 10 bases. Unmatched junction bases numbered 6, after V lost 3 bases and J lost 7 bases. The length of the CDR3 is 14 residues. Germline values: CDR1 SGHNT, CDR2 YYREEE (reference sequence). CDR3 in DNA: TGTGCCAGCAGCTCCGGGACAGGGGTTGGGACCCAGTACTTC. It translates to CASSSGTGVGTQYF.

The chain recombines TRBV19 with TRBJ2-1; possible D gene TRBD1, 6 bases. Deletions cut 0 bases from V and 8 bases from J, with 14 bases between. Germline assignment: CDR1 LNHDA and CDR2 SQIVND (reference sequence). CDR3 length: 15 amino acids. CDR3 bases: TGTGCCAGTAGTATAGATCCCCCAGGGGTTCATGAGCAGTTCTTC. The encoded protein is CASSIDPPGVHEQFF.

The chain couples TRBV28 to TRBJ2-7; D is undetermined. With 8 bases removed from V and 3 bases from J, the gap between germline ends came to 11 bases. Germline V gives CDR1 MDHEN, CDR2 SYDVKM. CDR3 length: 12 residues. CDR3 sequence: CASGMGNYEQYF. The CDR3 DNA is TGTGCCAGCGGGATGGGAAACTACGAGCAGTACTTC.

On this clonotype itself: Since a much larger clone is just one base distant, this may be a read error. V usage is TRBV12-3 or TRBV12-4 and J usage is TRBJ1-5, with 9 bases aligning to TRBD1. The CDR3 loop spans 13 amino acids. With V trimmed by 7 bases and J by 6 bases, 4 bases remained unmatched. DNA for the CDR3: TGTGCCAGCACTGGACAGGGGAGTCAGCCCCAGCATTTT. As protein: CASTGQGSQPQHF.

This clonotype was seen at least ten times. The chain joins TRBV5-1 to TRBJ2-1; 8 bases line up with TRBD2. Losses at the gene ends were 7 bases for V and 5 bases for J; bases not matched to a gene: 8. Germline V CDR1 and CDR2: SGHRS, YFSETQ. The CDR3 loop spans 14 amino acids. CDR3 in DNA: TGCGCCAGCCTCGCCGGGGGGGGGCACAATGAGCAGTTCTTC. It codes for CASLAGGGHNEQFF.

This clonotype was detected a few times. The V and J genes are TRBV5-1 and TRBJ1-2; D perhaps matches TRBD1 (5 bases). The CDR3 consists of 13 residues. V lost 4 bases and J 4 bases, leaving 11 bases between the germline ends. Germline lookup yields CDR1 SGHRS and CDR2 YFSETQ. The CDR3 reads CASSGVRGYGYTF. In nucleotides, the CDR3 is TGCGCCAGCAGCGGGGTTAGGGGCTATGGCTACACCTTC. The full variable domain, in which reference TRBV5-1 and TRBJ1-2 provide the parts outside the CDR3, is KAGVTQTPRYLIKTRGQQVTLSCSPISGHRSVSWYQQTPGQGLQFLFEYFSETQRNKGNFPGRFSGRQFSNSRSEMNVSTLELGDSALYLCASSGVRGYGYTFGSGTRLTVV.